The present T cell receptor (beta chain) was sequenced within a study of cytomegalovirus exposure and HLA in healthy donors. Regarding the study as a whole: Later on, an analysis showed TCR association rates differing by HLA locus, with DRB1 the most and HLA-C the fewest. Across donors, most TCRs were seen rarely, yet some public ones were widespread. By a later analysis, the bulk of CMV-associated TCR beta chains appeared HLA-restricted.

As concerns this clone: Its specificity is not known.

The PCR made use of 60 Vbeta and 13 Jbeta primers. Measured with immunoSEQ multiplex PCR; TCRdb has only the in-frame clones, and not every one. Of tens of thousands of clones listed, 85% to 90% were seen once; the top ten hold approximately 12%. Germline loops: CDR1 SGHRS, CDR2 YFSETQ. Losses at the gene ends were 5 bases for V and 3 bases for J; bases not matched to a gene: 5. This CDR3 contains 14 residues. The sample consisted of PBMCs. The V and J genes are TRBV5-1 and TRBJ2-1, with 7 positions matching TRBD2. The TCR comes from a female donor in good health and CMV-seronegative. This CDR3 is CASSGLAGYNEQFF. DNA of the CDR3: TGCGCCAGCAGTGGGTTAGCGGGCTACAATGAGCAGTTCTTC.